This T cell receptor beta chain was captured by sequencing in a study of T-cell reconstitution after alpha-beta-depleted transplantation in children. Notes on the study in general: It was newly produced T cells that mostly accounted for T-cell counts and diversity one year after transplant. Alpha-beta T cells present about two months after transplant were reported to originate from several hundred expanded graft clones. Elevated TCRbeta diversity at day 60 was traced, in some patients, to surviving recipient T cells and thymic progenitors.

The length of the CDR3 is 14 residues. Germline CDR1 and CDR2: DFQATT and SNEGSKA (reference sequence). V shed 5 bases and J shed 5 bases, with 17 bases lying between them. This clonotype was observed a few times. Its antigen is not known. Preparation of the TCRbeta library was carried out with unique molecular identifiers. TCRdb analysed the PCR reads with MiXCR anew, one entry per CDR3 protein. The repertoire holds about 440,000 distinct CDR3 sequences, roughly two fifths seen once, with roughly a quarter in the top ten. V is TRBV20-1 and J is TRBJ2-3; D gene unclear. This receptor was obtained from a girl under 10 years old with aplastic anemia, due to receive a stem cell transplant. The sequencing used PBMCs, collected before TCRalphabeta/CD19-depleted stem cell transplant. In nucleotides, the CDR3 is TGCAGTGCTCCTAATACCGTAGGCGGAGATACGCAGTATTTT. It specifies CSAPNTVGGDTQYF.